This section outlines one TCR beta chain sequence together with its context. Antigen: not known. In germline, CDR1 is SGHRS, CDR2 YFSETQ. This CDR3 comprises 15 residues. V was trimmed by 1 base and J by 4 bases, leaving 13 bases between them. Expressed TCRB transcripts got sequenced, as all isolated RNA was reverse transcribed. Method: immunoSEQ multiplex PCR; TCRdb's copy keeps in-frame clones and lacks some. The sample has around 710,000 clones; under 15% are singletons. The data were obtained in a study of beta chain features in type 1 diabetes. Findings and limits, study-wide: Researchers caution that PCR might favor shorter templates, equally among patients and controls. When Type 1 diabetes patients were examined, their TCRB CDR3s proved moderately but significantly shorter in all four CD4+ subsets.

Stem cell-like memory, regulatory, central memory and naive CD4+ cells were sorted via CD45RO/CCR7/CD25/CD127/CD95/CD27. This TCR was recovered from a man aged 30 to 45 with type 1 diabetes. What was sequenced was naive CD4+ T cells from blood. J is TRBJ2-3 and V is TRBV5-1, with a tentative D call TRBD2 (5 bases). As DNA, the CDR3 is TGCGCCAGCAGCTTGATTGGGCGGGTTTCAGATACGCAGTATTTT. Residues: CASSLIGRVSDTQYF.